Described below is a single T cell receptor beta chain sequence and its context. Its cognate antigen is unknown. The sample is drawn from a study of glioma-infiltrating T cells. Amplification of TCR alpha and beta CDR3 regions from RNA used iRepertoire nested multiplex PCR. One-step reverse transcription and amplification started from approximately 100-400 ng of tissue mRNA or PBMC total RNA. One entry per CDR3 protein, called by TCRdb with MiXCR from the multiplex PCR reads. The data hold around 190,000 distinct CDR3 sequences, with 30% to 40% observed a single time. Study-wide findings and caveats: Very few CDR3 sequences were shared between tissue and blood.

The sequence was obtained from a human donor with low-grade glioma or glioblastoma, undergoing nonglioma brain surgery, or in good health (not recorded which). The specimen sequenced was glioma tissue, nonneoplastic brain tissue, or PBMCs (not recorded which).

In DNA form, the CDR3 reads TGTGCCAGCAGCTTGGCCCCTAGCGGGAGGACCACAGATACGCAGTATTTT. It is translated as CASSLAPSGRTTDTQYF. The chain has TRBV7-2 and TRBJ2-3; TRBD2 agrees at 11 bases. Germline lookup yields CDR1 SGHTA and CDR2 FQGNSA. Trimming cost V 3 bases and J 2 bases; bases outside gene matches: 7. This CDR3 has 17 amino acids. Full variable domain (rest looked up from reference TRBV7-2 and TRBJ2-3): GAGVSQSPSNKVTEKGKDVELRCDPISGHTALYWYRQSLGQGLEFLIYFQGNSAPDKSGLPSDRFSAERTGGSVSTLTIQRTQQEDSAVYLCASSLAPSGRTTDTQYFGPGTRLTVL.